Here is one T cell receptor (beta chain) with its context. The antigen remains unidentified. The data were taken from a study of cytomegalovirus exposure and HLA in healthy donors. Study results and caveats: Association of a missense DCLRE1C variant with TCR beta V- and J-gene trimming was reported in a later analysis.

The PCR employed 60 Vbeta primers together with 13 Jbeta primers. As originally analysed: A follow-up analysis tallied about 88 million unique TCR beta chains, about 11 million shared. TCRdb keeps only in-frame clones here, not all; method: immunoSEQ multiplex PCR. V and J calls and clone size are as listed in that table; D and trimming were resolved from the DNA. The data contain some 130,000 clones, roughly four fifths of them singletons. CDR3 length equals 14 residues. The germline gives CDR1 KGHSH, CDR2 LQKENI. Trimming took 0 bases from V and 2 from J, leaving 8 bases between them. Sequenced material: PBMCs. This clonotype was obtained from a male donor in good health and CMV-seronegative. The J gene is TRBJ2-7, the V gene TRBV18, with D hard to call. CDR3 sequence reads: CASSPPTAAYEQYF. The DNA of the CDR3 is TGTGCCAGCTCACCACCTACAGCCGCCTACGAGCAGTACTTC.